This T cell receptor (beta chain) stems from a study of cytomegalovirus exposure and HLA in healthy donors. The PCR made use of 60 Vbeta and 13 Jbeta primers. The assay was immunoSEQ multiplex PCR, and TCRdb's table has in-frame clones only and misses some. The repertoire holds 100,000 to 150,000 clones, with over 15% as singletons. Comment on this clone: Its antigen is as yet unknown.

The V segment lost 6 bases and the J segment 8 bases; nucleotides outside the gene matches: 8. The CDR3 spans 16 residues. The V gene's germline CDR1 is MDHEN and CDR2 SYDVKM. Study-wide results and limits: With later analysis, a missense DCLRE1C variant became linked to TCR beta V- and J-gene trimming. Donors were assumed by presence/absence analyses to have roughly uniform sequencing depth. Prior analysis indicated that the majority of TCR beta V segments exhibited productivity approximately 87% or approximately 30% of the time.

The gene calls are TRBV28 and TRBJ2-1, with 15 positions matching TRBD2. Material for sequencing was PBMCs. The receptor comes from a female donor in good health and CMV-seropositive. Written as DNA, the CDR3 is TGTGCCAGCAGGCCACCGGGACTAGCGGGGGGATATGAGCAGTTCTTC. Translated: CASRPPGLAGGYEQFF.